This TCR beta chain appears in the sequencing data of a study of long-term antiretroviral therapy in people with HIV. The CDR3 totals 12 residues. V was pared by 6 bases and J by 9 bases, with 12 bases between. Germline assignment: CDR1 MNHEY and CDR2 SMNVEV (reference sequence). At the survey level, the v3.0 immunoSEQ assay was run. TCRdb's copy holds only in-frame clones and misses some; the assay was immunoSEQ multiplex PCR. The sample includes 15,000 to 20,000 clones, just over 75% of them seen just once. The sequences come from unsorted PBMCs, collected 0.5 years before starting antiretroviral therapy. The chain joins TRBV27 to TRBJ1-5, with D perhaps matching TRBD1 (5 bases). The TCR originated in a woman aged 50 to 65 with HIV. The CDR3 nucleotides are TGTGCCAGCAGCCGAGGGGCCGGGCCCCAGCATTTT. This sequence encodes CASSRGAGPQHF.